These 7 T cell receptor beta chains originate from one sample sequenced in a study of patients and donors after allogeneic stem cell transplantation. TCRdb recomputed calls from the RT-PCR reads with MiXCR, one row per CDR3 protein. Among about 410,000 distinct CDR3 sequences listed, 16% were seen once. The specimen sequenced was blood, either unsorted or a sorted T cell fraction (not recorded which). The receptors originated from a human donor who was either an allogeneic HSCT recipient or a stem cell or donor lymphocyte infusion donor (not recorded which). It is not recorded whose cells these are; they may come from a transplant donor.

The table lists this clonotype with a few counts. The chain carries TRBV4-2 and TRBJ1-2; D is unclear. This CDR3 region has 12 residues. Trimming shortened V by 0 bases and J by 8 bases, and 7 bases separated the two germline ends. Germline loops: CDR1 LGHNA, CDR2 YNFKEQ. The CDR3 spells CASSQEQGGYTF. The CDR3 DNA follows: TGTGCCAGCAGCCAAGAACAAGGCGGCTACACCTTC.

The CDR3: CAWSGQANTGELFF. For the CDR3, the DNA is TGTGCCTGGAGTGGTCAAGCGAACACCGGGGAGCTGTTTTTT. This chain connects TRBV30 to TRBJ2-2; D is unclear. The CDR3 spans 14 residues. Trimming left V 1 base short and J 0 bases short, with 6 bases between. Per germline, CDR1 GTSNPN and CDR2 SVGIG (reference sequence).

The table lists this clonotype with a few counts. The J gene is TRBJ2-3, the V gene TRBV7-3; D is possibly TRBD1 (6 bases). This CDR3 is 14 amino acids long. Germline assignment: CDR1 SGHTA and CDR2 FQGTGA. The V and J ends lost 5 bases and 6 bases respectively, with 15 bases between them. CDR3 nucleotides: TGTGCCAGCAGCCATCTCAGGGGCGACGATACGCAGTATTTT. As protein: CASSHLRGDDTQYF.

The CDR3 here is CASSPAGSMGYTF. The CDR3 DNA follows: TGTGCCAGCAGCCCCGCAGGGAGTATGGGCTACACCTTC. This chain uses TRBV9 with TRBJ1-2, with a possible D match to TRBD1 (5 bases). From germline, CDR1 is SGDLS and CDR2 YYNGEE. This CDR3 contains 13 residues. Deletions cut 4 bases from V and 8 bases from J, with 15 bases between.

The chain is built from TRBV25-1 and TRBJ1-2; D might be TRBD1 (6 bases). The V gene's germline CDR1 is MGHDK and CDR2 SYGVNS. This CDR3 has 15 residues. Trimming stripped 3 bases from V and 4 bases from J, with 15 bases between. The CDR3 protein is CASSDPLRGPYGYTF. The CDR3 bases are TGTGCCAGCAGTGATCCTCTCAGGGGCCCCTATGGCTACACCTTC.

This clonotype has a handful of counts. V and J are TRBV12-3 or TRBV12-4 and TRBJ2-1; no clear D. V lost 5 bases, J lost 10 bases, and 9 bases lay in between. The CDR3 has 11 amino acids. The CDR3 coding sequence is TGTGCCAGCAGTCGGCCGCGGGAGCAGTTCTTC. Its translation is CASSRPREQFF.

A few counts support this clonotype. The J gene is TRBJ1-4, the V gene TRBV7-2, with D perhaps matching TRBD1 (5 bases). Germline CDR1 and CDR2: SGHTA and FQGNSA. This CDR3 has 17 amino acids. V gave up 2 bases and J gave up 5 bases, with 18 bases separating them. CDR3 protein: CASSLYSSGHQNEKLFF. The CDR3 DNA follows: TGTGCCAGCAGCTTATATTCTAGCGGACACCAGAATGAAAAACTGTTTTTT. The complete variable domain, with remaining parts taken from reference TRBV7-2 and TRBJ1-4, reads GAGVSQSPSNKVTEKGKDVELRCDPISGHTALYWYRQSLGQGLEFLIYFQGNSAPDKSGLPSDRFSAERTGGSVSTLTIQRTQQEDSAVYLCASSLYSSGHQNEKLFFGSGTQLSVL.